Presented here are 2 T cell receptor beta chains from one specimen sequenced in a study of shared clonotypes between healthy human individuals. The protocol was immunoSEQ multiplex PCR, while the TCRdb copy is restricted to in-frame clones and leaves out a portion. The sample contains 2 million to 2.5 million clones, approximately 94% of which appear only once. The sequenced sample consisted of naive CD4+ T cells sorted from blood. Subset indicated: CD45RA+ positively selected. The receptors shown here come from a man aged 18-30 years in good health.

The V call is TRBV6-1, the J call TRBJ1-5; D ambiguous. The CDR3 is 12 residues long. In germline, CDR1 is MNHNS, CDR2 SASEGT. V lost 9 bases to trimming and J lost 3 bases, with 9 bases between them. The CDR3, as DNA: TGTGCCAGTGGACGGACCAATCAGCCCCAGCATTTT. Translated, it gives CASGRTNQPQHF.

The chain is built from TRBV6-4 and TRBJ2-3; D call uncertain. Germline V lookup: CDR1 MRHNA, CDR2 SNTAGT. Between the trimmed V and J ends, which lost 2 bases and 4 bases, there was a span of 10 bases. This CDR3 is 14 amino acids long. CDR3 residues: CASSDGGVSDTQYF. DNA of the CDR3: TGTGCCAGCAGTGACGGTGGGGTGTCAGATACGCAGTATTTT.